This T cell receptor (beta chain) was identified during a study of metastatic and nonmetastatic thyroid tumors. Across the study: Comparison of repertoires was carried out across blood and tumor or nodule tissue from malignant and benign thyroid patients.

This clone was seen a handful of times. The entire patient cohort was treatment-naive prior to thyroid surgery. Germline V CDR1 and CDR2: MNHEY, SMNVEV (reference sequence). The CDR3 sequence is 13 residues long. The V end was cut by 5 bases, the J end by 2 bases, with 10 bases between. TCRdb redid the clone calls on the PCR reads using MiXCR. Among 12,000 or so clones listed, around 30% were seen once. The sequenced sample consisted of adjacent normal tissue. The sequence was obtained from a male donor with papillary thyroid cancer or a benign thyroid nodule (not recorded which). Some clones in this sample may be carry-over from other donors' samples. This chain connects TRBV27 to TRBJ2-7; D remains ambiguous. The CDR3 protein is CASSPRRTYEQYF. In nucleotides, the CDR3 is TGTGCCAGCAGTCCCCGACGGACCTACGAGCAGTACTTC.